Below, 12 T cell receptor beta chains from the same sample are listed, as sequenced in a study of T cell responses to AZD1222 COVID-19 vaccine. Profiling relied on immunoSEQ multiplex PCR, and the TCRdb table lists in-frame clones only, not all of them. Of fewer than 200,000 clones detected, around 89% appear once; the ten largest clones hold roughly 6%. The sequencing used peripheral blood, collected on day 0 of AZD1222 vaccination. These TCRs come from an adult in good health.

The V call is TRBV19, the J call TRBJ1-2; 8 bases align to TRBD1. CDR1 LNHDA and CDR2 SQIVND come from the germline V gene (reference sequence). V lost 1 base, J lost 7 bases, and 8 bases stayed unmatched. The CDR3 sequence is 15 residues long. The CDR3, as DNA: TGTGCCAGTAGTATAGCCCTGGACAGGGTTTTTGGCTACACCTTC. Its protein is CASSIALDRVFGYTF. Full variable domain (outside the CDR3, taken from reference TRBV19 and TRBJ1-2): DGGITQSPKYLFRKEGQNVTLSCEQNLNHDAMYWYRQDPGQGLRLIYYSQIVNDFQKGDIAEGYSVSREKKESFPLTVTSAQKNPTAFYLCASSIALDRVFGYTFGSGTRLTVV.

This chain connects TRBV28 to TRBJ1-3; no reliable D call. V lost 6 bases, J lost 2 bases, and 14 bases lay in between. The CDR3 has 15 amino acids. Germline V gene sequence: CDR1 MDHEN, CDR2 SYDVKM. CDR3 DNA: TGTGCCAGCAGCCCCGGACCTCGAACTGGAAACACCATATATTTT. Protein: CASSPGPRTGNTIYF.

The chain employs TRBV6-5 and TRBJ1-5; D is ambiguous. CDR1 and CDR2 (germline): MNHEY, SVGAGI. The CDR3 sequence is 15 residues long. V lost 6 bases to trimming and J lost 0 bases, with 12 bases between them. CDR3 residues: CASRFTTYSNQPQHF. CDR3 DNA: TGTGCCAGCAGGTTCACGACCTATAGCAATCAGCCCCAGCATTTT.

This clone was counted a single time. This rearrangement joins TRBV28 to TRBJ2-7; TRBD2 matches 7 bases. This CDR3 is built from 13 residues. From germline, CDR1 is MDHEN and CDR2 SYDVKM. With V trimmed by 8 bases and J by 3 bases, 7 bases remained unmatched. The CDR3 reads CASSPGTIYEQYF. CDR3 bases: TGTGCCAGCTCCCCCGGGACTATCTACGAGCAGTACTTC.

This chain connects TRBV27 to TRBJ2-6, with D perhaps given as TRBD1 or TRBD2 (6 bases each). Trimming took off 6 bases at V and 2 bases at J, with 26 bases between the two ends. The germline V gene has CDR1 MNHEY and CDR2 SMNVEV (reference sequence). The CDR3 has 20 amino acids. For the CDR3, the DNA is TGTGCCAGCAGCGCCCAACGACAGGACCTCTGGGGGGCTGGGGCCAACGTCCTGACTTTC. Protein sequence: CASSAQRQDLWGAGANVLTF.

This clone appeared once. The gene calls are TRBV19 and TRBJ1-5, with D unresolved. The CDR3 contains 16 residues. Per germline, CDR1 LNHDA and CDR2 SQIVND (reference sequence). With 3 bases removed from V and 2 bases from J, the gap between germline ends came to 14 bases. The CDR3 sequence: CASSISGGLGNQPQHF. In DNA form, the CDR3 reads TGTGCCAGTAGTATTTCAGGTGGCCTTGGCAATCAGCCCCAGCATTTT.

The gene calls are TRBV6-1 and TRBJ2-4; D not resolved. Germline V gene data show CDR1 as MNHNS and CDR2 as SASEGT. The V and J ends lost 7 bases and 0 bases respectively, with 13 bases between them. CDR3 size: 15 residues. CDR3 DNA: TGTGCCAGCATCGCAAGTCGGGTAGCCAAAAACATTCAGTACTTC. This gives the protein CASIASRVAKNIQYF.

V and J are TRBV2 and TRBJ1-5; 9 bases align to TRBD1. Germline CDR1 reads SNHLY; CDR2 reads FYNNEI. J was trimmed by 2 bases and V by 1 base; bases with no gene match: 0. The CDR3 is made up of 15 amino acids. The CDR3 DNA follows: TGTGCCAGCAGTGAAGGACAGGGGGGCAATCAGCCCCAGCATTTT. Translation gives CASSEGQGGNQPQHF. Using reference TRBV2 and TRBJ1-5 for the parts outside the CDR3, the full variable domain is EPEVTQTPSHQVTQMGQEVILRCVPISNHLYFYWYRQILGQKVEFLVSFYNNEISEKSEIFDDQFSVERPDGSNFTLKIRSTKLEDSAMYFCASSEGQGGNQPQHFGDGTRLSIL.

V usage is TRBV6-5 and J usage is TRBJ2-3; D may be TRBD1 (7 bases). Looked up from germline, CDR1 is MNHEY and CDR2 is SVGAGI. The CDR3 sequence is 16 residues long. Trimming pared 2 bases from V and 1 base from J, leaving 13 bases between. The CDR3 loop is CASSYAGGQGTDTQYF. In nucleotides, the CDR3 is TGTGCCAGCAGTTACGCAGGGGGGCAAGGCACAGATACGCAGTATTTT.

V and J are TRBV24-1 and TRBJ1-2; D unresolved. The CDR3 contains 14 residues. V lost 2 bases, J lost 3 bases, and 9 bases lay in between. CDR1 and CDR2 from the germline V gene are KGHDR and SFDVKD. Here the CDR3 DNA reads TGTGCCACCAGTGATTCCGGAGCCGACTATGGCTACACCTTC. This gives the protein CATSDSGADYGYTF.

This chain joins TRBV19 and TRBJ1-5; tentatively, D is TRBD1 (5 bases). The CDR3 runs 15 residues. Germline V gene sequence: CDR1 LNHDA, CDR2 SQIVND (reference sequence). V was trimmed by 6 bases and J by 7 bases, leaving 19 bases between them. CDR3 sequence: CASSVQALETQPQHF. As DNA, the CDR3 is TGTGCCAGTAGCGTACAGGCCTTAGAGACGCAGCCCCAGCATTTT.

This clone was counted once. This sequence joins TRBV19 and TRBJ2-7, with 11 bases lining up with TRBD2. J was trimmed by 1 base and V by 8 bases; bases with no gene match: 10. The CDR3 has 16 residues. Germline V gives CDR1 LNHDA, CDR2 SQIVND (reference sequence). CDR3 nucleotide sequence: TGTGCCAGTTCGGAGACTAGCGGGGTTTTATCCTACGAGCAGTACTTC. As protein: CASSETSGVLSYEQYF.